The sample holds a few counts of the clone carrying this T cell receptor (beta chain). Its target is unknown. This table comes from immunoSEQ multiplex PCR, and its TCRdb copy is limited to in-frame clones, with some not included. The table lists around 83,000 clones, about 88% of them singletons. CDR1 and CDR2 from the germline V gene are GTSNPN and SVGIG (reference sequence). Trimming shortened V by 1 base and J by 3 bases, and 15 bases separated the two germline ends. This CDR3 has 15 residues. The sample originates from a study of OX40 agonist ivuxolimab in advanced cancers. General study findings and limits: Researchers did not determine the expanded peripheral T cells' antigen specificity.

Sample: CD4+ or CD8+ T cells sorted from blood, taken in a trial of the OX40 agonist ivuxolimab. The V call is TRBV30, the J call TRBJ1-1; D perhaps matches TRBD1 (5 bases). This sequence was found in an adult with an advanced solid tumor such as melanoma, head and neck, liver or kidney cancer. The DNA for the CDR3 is TGTGCCTGGAGTGCCACAGGCAGGAGGGACACTGAAGCTTTCTTT. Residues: CAWSATGRRDTEAFF.